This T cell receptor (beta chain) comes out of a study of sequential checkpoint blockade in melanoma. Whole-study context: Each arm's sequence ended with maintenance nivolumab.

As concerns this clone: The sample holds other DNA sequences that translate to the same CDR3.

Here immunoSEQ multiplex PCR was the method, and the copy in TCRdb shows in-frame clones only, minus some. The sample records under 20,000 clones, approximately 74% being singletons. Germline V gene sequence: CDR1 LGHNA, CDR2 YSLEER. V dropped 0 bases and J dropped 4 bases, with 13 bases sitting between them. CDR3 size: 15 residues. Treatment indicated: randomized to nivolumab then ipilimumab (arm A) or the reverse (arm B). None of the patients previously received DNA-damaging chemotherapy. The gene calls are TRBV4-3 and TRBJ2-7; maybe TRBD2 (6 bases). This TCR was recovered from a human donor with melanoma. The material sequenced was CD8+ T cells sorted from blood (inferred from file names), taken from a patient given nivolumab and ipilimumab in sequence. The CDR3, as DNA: TGCGCCAGCAGCCAAGATCGGGGGAACTCTTACGAGCAGTACTTC. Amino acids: CASSQDRGNSYEQYF.